This note documents a single T cell receptor beta chain sequence. Its matching antigen is unknown. TCRdb's copy holds only in-frame clones and misses some; the assay was immunoSEQ multiplex PCR. The repertoire includes about 35,000 clones, approximately 67% of them detected once, and 0.7% to 1% sits in the top ten. The data were taken from a study of monozygotic twins with cystic fibrosis. The overall study: Approximately 2.8 micrograms of fragmented DNA underwent approximately 15 PCR cycles for library preparation.

V gave up 8 bases and J gave up 5 bases, with 15 bases separating them. In germline, CDR1 is SQVTM, CDR2 ANQGSEA. There are 12 residues in the CDR3. Whole-study results and caveats: Median Simpson clonality of approximately 0.0091 suggested naive T cells predominated. Monozygotic CF twin pairs shared significantly more nucleotide-identical clonotypes than unrelated CF individuals did.

The TCR comes from a girl between 10 and 17 years old with cystic fibrosis. Material for sequencing was blood. V usage is TRBV29-1 and J usage is TRBJ2-5; tentatively, D is TRBD2 (5 bases). CDR3 nucleotides: TGCAGCCATTTTTCTGGGGAGGAGACCCAGTACTTC. Its protein product is CSHFSGEETQYF.